This TCR beta chain was profiled in a study of T cells after yellow fever vaccination. At the level of the study: SMART-Seq v4 Ultra Low Input served to prepare low-cell-number fractions.

Universal primer sites and UMIs were introduced during 5'RACE template-switching synthesis of TCR cDNA. TCRdb ran MiXCR on the 5' RACE reads and lists one entry per CDR3 protein. The sample yields some 110,000 distinct CDR3 sequences, 8% to 9.5% seen once. On this clonotype: Its antigen is unidentified.

Overall study results and limits: Only a minor proportion of clonotypes was detected across both CD4 and CD8 compartments.

Germline CDR1 MDHEN, CDR2 SYDVKM. V was trimmed by 3 bases and J by 1 base, leaving 13 bases between them. The CDR3 loop spans 15 amino acids. The TCR comes from a man between 25 and 39 years old who received the YFV17D yellow fever vaccine. The J gene is TRBJ2-7, the V gene TRBV28, with a possible D match to TRBD1 (6 bases). Here the sequenced sample was CD8+ T cells sorted from PBMCs, taken 45 days after the yellow fever booster vaccination. CDR3 sequence reads: CASSFPQGFSYEQYF. The CDR3 DNA sequence: TGTGCCAGCAGTTTCCCGCAGGGGTTTTCCTACGAGCAGTACTTC.